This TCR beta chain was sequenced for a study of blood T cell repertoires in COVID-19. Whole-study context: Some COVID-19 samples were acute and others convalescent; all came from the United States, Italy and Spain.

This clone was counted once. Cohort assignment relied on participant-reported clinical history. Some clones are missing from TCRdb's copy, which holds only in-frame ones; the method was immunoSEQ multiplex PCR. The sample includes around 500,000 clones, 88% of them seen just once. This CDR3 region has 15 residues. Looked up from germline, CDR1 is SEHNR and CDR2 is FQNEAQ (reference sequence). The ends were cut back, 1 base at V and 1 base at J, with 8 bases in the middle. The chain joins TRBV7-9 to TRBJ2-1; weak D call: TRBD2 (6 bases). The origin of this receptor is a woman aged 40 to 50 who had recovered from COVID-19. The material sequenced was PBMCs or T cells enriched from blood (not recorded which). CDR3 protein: CASSLGDSSYNEQFF. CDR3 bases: TGTGCCAGCAGCTTAGGGGACTCTTCCTACAATGAGCAGTTCTTC.